Listed here are 21 T cell receptor beta chains from one sample, sequenced in a study of OX40 agonist ivuxolimab in advanced cancers. The assay was immunoSEQ multiplex PCR, and TCRdb's table has in-frame clones only and misses some. The table records 95,000 to 100,000 clones, roughly 87% of them present only once. The material was CD4+ or CD8+ T cells sorted from blood, obtained in a trial of the OX40 agonist ivuxolimab. All receptors derive from an adult with an advanced solid tumor such as melanoma, head and neck, liver or kidney cancer.

The chain combines TRBV5-4 with TRBJ2-3, with 10 bases identical to TRBD2. The trim removed 5 bases at V and 2 bases at J, leaving 2 bases unmatched. The CDR3 spans 14 residues. The germline CDR1 and CDR2 sequences are SGHNT and YYREEE (reference sequence). The CDR3 DNA reads as TGTGCCAGCAGGCTAGCGGGAGACACAGATACGCAGTATTTT. The encoded protein is CASRLAGDTDTQYF.

With respect to this clone: The sample carries other DNA sequences with the same CDR3. The chain has TRBV11-2 and TRBJ2-2; 10 bases map to TRBD1. The CDR3 spans 15 residues. Germline CDR1 is SGHAT and CDR2 is FQNNGV. V lost 5 bases, J lost 5 bases, and 5 bases stayed unmatched. In DNA, the CDR3 is TGTGCCAGCAGCATGGACAGGGGGGGGACCGGGGAGCTGTTTTTT. Translation: CASSMDRGGTGELFF.

This chain connects TRBV10-3 to TRBJ2-5, with 7 bases aligning to TRBD2. The V gene end was trimmed by 2 bases and the J gene end by 1 base; junction bases not matched to a gene: 7. The CDR3 is 16 residues long. CDR1 is ENHRY, CDR2 SYGVKD, per germline. The CDR3 loop is CAISEMPSGGQETQYF. In DNA, the CDR3 is TGTGCCATCAGTGAGATGCCTAGCGGAGGCCAAGAGACCCAGTACTTC.

This clone was detected only a few times. The rearrangement joins TRBV6-1 to TRBJ2-7; 9 positions agree with TRBD1. The germline V gene has CDR1 MNHNS and CDR2 SASEGT. J was trimmed by 0 bases and V by 5 bases; bases with no gene match: 5. The CDR3 consists of 15 residues. The CDR3 DNA reads TGTGCCAGCAGTCGGACAGGGGACGCCTCCTACGAGCAGTACTTC. Amino acid sequence: CASSRTGDASYEQYF.

This chain links TRBV7-9 with TRBJ2-5, with D perhaps TRBD1 (7 bases). V was clipped by 3 bases and J by 5 bases, with 16 bases between them. CDR3 length: 15 amino acids. Germline V gives CDR1 SEHNR, CDR2 FQNEAQ (reference sequence). The CDR3 reads CASSFNQGGVETQYF. The DNA of the CDR3 is TGTGCCAGCAGCTTCAACCAGGGGGGAGTCGAGACCCAGTACTTC.

CDR3 region: CASSLVGTAETNEQFF. In nucleotides, the CDR3 is TGCGCCAGCAGCTTGGTGGGGACAGCAGAAACCAATGAGCAGTTCTTC. The rearrangement joins TRBV5-1 to TRBJ2-1; 7 bases map to TRBD1. Germline assignment: CDR1 SGHRS and CDR2 YFSETQ. V lost 0 bases to trimming and J lost 6 bases; unmatched junction nucleotides: 9. The length of the CDR3 is 16 residues.

This sequence joins TRBV11-3 and TRBJ2-1; D is uncertain. Trimming took 5 bases from V and 2 from J, leaving 7 bases between them. CDR3 length: 13 amino acids. CDR1 and CDR2 from the germline V gene are SGHNT and YENEEA. In DNA form, the CDR3 reads TGTGCCAGCAGCCCCGGGCCCTACAATGAGCAGTTCTTC. Amino acids: CASSPGPYNEQFF.

The chain carries TRBV5-1 and TRBJ2-2, with 10 bases aligning to TRBD2. Unmatched junction bases numbered 0, after V lost 1 base and J lost 3 bases. Germline CDR1 reads SGHRS; CDR2 reads YFSETQ. This CDR3 has 15 residues. CDR3 region: CASSLTSGDTGELFF. CDR3 nucleotides: TGCGCCAGCAGCTTGACTAGCGGGGACACCGGGGAGCTGTTTTTT.

This chain joins TRBV7-8 and TRBJ2-7, with D possibly TRBD1 on 6 matching bases. CDR1 and CDR2 from the germline V gene are SGHVS and FQNEAQ. V dropped 8 bases and J dropped 2 bases, with 16 bases sitting between them. The CDR3 spans 14 residues. The CDR3 nucleotides are TGTGCCAGCTCCCCCCGGAACAGGGCCTACGAGCAGTACTTC. As protein: CASSPRNRAYEQYF. Drawing the rest from reference TRBV7-8 and TRBJ2-7, the complete variable domain is GAGVSQSPRYKVAKRGQDVALRCDPISGHVSLFWYQQALGQGPEFLTYFQNEAQLDKSGLPSDRFFAERPEGSVSTLKIQRTQQEDSAVYLCASSPRNRAYEQYFGPGTRLTVT.

This chain links TRBV4-1 with TRBJ2-2; TRBD2 matches at 9 bases. V gave up 3 bases and J gave up 4 bases; unmatched junction bases: 6. The germline CDR1 and CDR2 sequences are MGHRA and YSYEKL. CDR3 length equals 16 residues. CDR3 loop: CASSHGPAGGTGELFF. The CDR3 DNA follows: TGCGCCAGCAGCCACGGCCCAGCGGGAGGCACCGGGGAGCTGTTTTTT.

The V call is TRBV5-1, the J call TRBJ2-7; D remains unclear. Germline values: CDR1 SGHRS, CDR2 YFSETQ. Trimming removed 2 bases from V and 4 bases from J, with 10 bases in between. The CDR3 consists of 13 residues. CDR3 DNA sequence: TGCGCCAGCAGCTTTTTCCCCGGATACGAGCAGTACTTC. This translates into CASSFFPGYEQYF.

The chain couples TRBV19 to TRBJ1-2; D unclear. Germline assignment: CDR1 LNHDA and CDR2 SQIVND (reference sequence). V lost 4 bases to trimming and J lost 6 bases, with 9 bases between them. The CDR3 extends over 12 amino acids. The DNA for the CDR3 is TGTGCCAGTAGTACGGCAGAAAATGGCTACACCTTC. It translates to CASSTAENGYTF.

The chain is built from TRBV6-4 and TRBJ1-2, with D uncertain. Germline CDR1 is MRHNA and CDR2 is SNTAGT. V lost 6 bases and J lost 6, with 20 bases in between. This CDR3 comprises 15 residues. Here the CDR3 reads CASSDRMGKTDGYTF. The CDR3 nucleotides read TGTGCCAGCAGCGACCGGATGGGCAAAACCGATGGCTACACCTTC.

This clone turned up a few times. The chain has TRBV19 and TRBJ1-1; unclear D gene. Germline CDR1 LNHDA, CDR2 SQIVND (reference sequence). V gave up 7 bases and J gave up 0 bases, with 12 bases separating them. This CDR3 is built from 14 residues. CDR3 residues: CASTFGLMNTEAFF. In DNA, the CDR3 is TGTGCCAGTACCTTTGGGCTGATGAACACTGAAGCTTTCTTT. Full variable domain (outside the CDR3, taken from reference TRBV19 and TRBJ1-1): DGGITQSPKYLFRKEGQNVTLSCEQNLNHDAMYWYRQDPGQGLRLIYYSQIVNDFQKGDIAEGYSVSREKKESFPLTVTSAQKNPTAFYLCASTFGLMNTEAFFGQGTRLTVV.

The CDR3 coding sequence is TGTGCCAGCAGTGAAGCGGGTGGGAGGGTTGGAGGACCCCTCCACTTT. Amino acid sequence: CASSEAGGRVGGPLHF. This sequence joins TRBV2 and TRBJ1-6; D unresolved. In germline, CDR1 is SNHLY, CDR2 FYNNEI. The CDR3 is 16 amino acids. Trimming shortened V by 0 bases and J by 12 bases, and 18 bases separated the two germline ends.

This chain uses TRBV27 with TRBJ2-7, with D perhaps TRBD2 (6 bases). The germline V gene encodes CDR1 MNHEY and CDR2 SMNVEV (reference sequence). CDR3 length: 15 residues. V lost 2 bases and J 0 bases, leaving 11 bases between the germline ends. The CDR3 sequence is CASSLQWDFSYEQYF. CDR3 nucleotides: TGTGCCAGCAGTTTACAGTGGGACTTCTCCTACGAGCAGTACTTC.

The chain employs TRBV4-1 and TRBJ2-3; D is possibly TRBD2 (7 bases). Looked up from germline, CDR1 is MGHRA and CDR2 is YSYEKL. Trimming shortened V by 1 base and J by 0 bases, and 17 bases separated the two germline ends. The CDR3 extends over 18 amino acids. The CDR3 protein is CASSQGGGRGGSTDTQYF. The CDR3, as DNA: TGCGCCAGCAGCCAAGGAGGCGGGAGAGGGGGTAGCACAGATACGCAGTATTTT.

J is TRBJ1-1 and V is TRBV19; D may be TRBD1 (5 bases). There are 13 residues in the CDR3. Trimming cost V 9 bases and J 7 bases, with 18 bases left between them. CDR1 and CDR2 (germline): LNHDA, SQIVND (reference sequence). The CDR3 DNA reads as TGTGCCAGCAGAAATGACTGGGGGGTTGAAGCTTTCTTT. It yields the protein CASRNDWGVEAFF. The entire variable domain, with the rest obtained from reference TRBV19 and TRBJ1-1, is as follows: DGGITQSPKYLFRKEGQNVTLSCEQNLNHDAMYWYRQDPGQGLRLIYYSQIVNDFQKGDIAEGYSVSREKKESFPLTVTSAQKNPTAFYLCASRNDWGVEAFFGQGTRLTVV.

The V and J genes are TRBV7-2 and TRBJ2-1; possible D gene TRBD2, 5 bases. The CDR3 extends over 16 amino acids. V was shortened by 2 bases and J by 5 bases, with 16 bases between the two germline ends. Germline V lookup: CDR1 SGHTA, CDR2 FQGNSA. The CDR3 DNA is TGTGCCAGCAGCTTATTTTTCCGGGAAAAGAACAATGAGCAGTTCTTC. Translated, it gives CASSLFFREKNNEQFF.

The chain uses TRBV7-9 and TRBJ1-1; no reliable D call. With 1 base removed from V and 10 bases from J, the gap between germline ends came to 19 bases. Germline-derived CDR1 and CDR2 are SEHNR and FQNEAQ (reference sequence). The CDR3 covers 15 residues. CDR3 nucleotide sequence: TGTGCCAGCAGCTTAGAATTGGAGATCGGTGGAGCAGCTTTCTTT. The encoded protein is CASSLELEIGGAAFF.

The chain uses TRBV7-3 and TRBJ2-1; D perhaps matches TRBD1 (6 bases). V lost 2 bases and J 6 bases, leaving 14 bases between the germline ends. CDR1 SGHTA and CDR2 FQGTGA come from the germline V gene. The CDR3 totals 15 residues. CDR3 DNA: TGTGCCAGCAGCTTATATCAGGGGTTGCGCAATGAGCAGTTCTTC. It specifies CASSLYQGLRNEQFF.